The entry that follows covers one T cell receptor (beta chain) sequence. Its antigen remains unidentified. Constant-region reverse primers amplified full-length variable regions, followed by semi-nested Nested Universal Primer A PCR. Each CDR3 protein is one row after TCRdb ran MiXCR on the 5' RACE reads. Of about 43,000 distinct CDR3 sequences in the sample, around a fifth are singletons; the top ten hold about 4.5%. Cells sorted as Tregs were CD4+, CD25+ and CD127-/low. Notes on the study in general: Greatest tumor Treg TCR overlap was with tumor naive CD4+ cells. The larger-cohort validation was restricted to a single TCR beta V-J rearrangement rather than whole repertoires. Tumor memory CD4+ T cell TCR gene usage was found to cluster with blood and lymph node memory CD4+ cells and with lymph node naive CD4+ cells.

The CDR3 is 13 residues long. The V end lost 6 bases, the J end lost 0 bases, and 11 bases lay between the germline ends. The germline V gene encodes CDR1 DFQATT and CDR2 SNEGSKA (reference sequence). The clonotype was recovered from a female donor with breast cancer. The sequenced material came from Tregs sorted from a lymph node. The rearrangement uses TRBV20-1 and TRBJ2-5; a weak D match, TRBD1 (6 bases). CDR3 sequence (DNA): TGCAGTGCCATTACAGGGTACCAAGAGACCCAGTACTTC. Amino acids: CSAITGYQETQYF.